This record covers a single TCR beta chain. Antigen: not known. The data were obtained in a study of T cells after yellow fever vaccination. General study findings and limits: Weaker overall, the secondary response nonetheless peaked faster (day 5 versus 15). Post-booster reappearance was seen for most primary-vaccination clones (about 95% CD4, 75% to 90% CD8). Abundant clonotypes from the bulk population could get into FACS-sorted repertoires as contaminants.

The J segment lost 8 bases and the V segment lost 5 bases, leaving 3 bases of the junction unmatched. This CDR3 has 12 amino acids. MiXCR was run by TCRdb on the 5' RACE reads, yielding one entry per CDR3 protein. The sample consists of some 670,000 distinct CDR3 sequences, roughly an eighth of them appearing once. The rearrangement links TRBV12-3 or TRBV12-4 to TRBJ2-1; TRBD2 matches 7 bases. The sequencing used PBMCs, collected on the day of the yellow fever booster vaccination. The receptor's source is a man in his thirties or forties who received the YFV17D yellow fever vaccine. The CDR3 DNA follows: TGTGCCAGCAGTGGGGCGGGGGATGAGCAGTTCTTC. This codes for CASSGAGDEQFF.